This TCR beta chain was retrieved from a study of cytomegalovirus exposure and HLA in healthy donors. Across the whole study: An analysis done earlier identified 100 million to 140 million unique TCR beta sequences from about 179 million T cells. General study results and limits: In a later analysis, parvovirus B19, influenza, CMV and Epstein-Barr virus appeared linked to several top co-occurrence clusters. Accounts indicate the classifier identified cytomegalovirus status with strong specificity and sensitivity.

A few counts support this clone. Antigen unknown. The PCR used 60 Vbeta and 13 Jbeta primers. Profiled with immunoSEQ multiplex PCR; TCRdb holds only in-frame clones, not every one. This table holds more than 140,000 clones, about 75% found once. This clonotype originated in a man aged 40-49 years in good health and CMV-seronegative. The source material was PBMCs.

The CDR3 bases are TGTGCCCAGAGGCAGGGGGAGACCCAGTACTTC. Its translation: CAQRQGETQYF. The chain joins TRBV6-1 to TRBJ2-5; D possibly corresponds to TRBD1 (6 bases). The CDR3 has 11 residues. V was cut by 11 bases and J by 5 bases, with 12 bases left in between. Germline CDR1 and CDR2: MNHNS and SASEGT.